This TCR beta chain was sequenced in a study of OX40 agonist ivuxolimab in advanced cancers. The wider study: Every 2 weeks, patients got intravenous ivuxolimab at one of six dose levels (0.01-10 mg/kg). Study-wide results and limits: In the 0.1 to 3.0 mg/kg range, CD4+ and CD8+ blood T cells had expanded clonally by week 6. Expanded clones tended on average to be more numerous among CD8+ T cells than CD4+.

Details on this clone: Its antigen is not known.

V gave up 2 bases and J gave up 0 bases, with 11 bases separating them. The CDR3 runs 16 residues. CDR1 is GTSNPN, CDR2 SVGIG, per germline (reference sequence). Produced via immunoSEQ multiplex PCR; TCRdb's table is partial and in-frame only. The repertoire holds several thousand clones, with around 93% as singletons. No patient had autoimmune disease or received systemic immunosuppression. The sequence derives from an adult with an advanced solid tumor such as melanoma, head and neck, liver or kidney cancer. This specimen consisted of CD4+ or CD8+ T cells sorted from blood, obtained in a trial of the OX40 agonist ivuxolimab. The genes are TRBV30 and TRBJ2-6; D remains unclear. The CDR3 region is CAWSLTLRSGANVLTF. DNA for the CDR3: TGTGCCTGGAGTTTGACCCTCCGCTCTGGGGCCAACGTCCTGACTTTC.